This TCR beta chain is from a study of CD8 T cells in ankylosing spondylitis (dated by TCRdb to about 2017). General notes on the study: T cell receptor beta repertoires were profiled in healthy donors and ankylosing spondylitis patients so that disease-linked TCR variants could be found. The full study cohort was made up of under 30 ankylosing spondylitis patients and 108 healthy donors. Peripheral blood samples were taken, and synovial fluid was additionally collected from ankylosing spondylitis patients.

The CDR3 goes from the cysteine to the phenylalanine over 16 residues. Kept here is only the CDR3 DNA, which spans 48 bases and is read in frame from base 1. At the junction V is shortened by 1 base and J by 1 base, with 14 bases in between. For CDR1 and CDR2, the germline V gene (reference sequence) lists SGHKS and YYEKEE. This clonotype was detected a few times. There is no known antigen for this receptor. The input lacks base qualities; no much larger clone sits a single base away. The data were produced on an Illumina HiSeq 2500. Quantitative 5'-RACE with molecular barcodes was the method used to prepare the TCR beta libraries. From the authors' description of their analysis: A new computational method based on a probabilistic model of VDJ rearrangement was used to identify disease-linked TCR variants. TCRdb reprocessing: public reads trimmed at Q25 with fastp, clones called with MiXCR, in-frame beta chains kept. One record per CDR3 amino acid sequence lists the most common genes and DNA. The authors' filters were not applied to this entry. The sample table contains roughly 450,000 distinct CDR3 sequences; only one count was recorded for about 25% of them. Over 0.8% of the sample is taken by the ten largest.

Beyond this particular receptor, the publication reports: Some TCR beta motif variants had previously been reported in synovial fluid and blood of reactive arthritis patients, which suggested common disease-initiation mechanisms. A TCR beta motif made up of fewer than 10 highly homologous amino acid variants appeared to be characteristic of blood from ankylosing spondylitis patients. The disease-linked clones had a CD8+ phenotype and were found at relatively low frequencies in peripheral blood. The disease-linked clones were reported to be significantly enriched in matched synovial fluid samples from ankylosing spondylitis patients.

The material sequenced was blood, either unsorted or a sorted T cell fraction (not recorded which). Recombination connected TRBV5-5 to TRBJ1-1; the D gene lacks a confident call. This receptor was taken from a male donor with ankylosing spondylitis. In nucleotide form, the sequence is TGTGCCAGCAGCTTGTTAGTCGTGGGCAGGAACACTGAAGCTTTCTTT. Protein translation: CASSLLVVGRNTEAFF. The CDR3, completed at both ends by the reference TRBV5-5 and TRBJ1-1 genes, gives the full variable domain DAGVTQSPTHLIKTRGQQVTLRCSPISGHKSVSWYQQVLGQGPQFIFQYYEKEERGRGNFPDRFSARQFPNYSSELNVNALLLGDSALYLCASSLLVVGRNTEAFFGQGTRLTVV.